The 4 T cell receptor beta chains below come from one sample, sequenced in a study of shared clonotypes between healthy human individuals. Only in-frame clones appear in the TCRdb table, and some are missing; sequencing was by immunoSEQ multiplex PCR. The table has over a million clones, approximately 80% seen once; the top ten hold 0.4% to 0.55%. Sequenced sample: memory CD4+ T cells from PBMCs. As to subset: CD45RA-negative fraction. These receptors all stem from a young man in good health. Some clones in this sample may be carry-over from other donors' samples.

CDR3 residues: CASSSPQTSGKGEQYF. DNA for the CDR3: TGTGCCAGCAGCTCTCCCCAGACTAGCGGGAAGGGCGAGCAGTACTTC. This chain joins TRBV7-9 and TRBJ2-7; 11 bases align to TRBD2. This CDR3 has 16 residues. V gave up 4 bases and J gave up 6 bases; unmatched junction bases: 11. CDR1 is SEHNR and CDR2 is FQNEAQ in the germline V gene (reference sequence).

This chain links TRBV4-1 with TRBJ1-1, with D possibly matching TRBD1 (6 bases). CDR3 length: 16 amino acids. Germline CDR1 and CDR2: MGHRA and YSYEKL. V gave up 1 base and J gave up 1 base, with 13 bases separating them. The CDR3 DNA is TGCGCCAGCAGCCAAGTTGAATGGACAGCGAACACTGAAGCTTTCTTT. Translating gives CASSQVEWTANTEAFF.

On this clone: Other DNA sequences in the sample encode the same CDR3. CDR3 DNA sequence: TGTGCCAGTAGTATTGGCAGGCAAGAGACCCAGTACTTC. It specifies CASSIGRQETQYF. The chain uses TRBV19 and TRBJ2-5, with D uncertain. The CDR3 is made up of 13 amino acids. Germline CDR1 and CDR2: LNHDA and SQIVND (reference sequence). V shed 3 bases and J shed 2 bases, with 7 bases lying between them.

In its sample, this clone was seen a few times. The chain recombines TRBV28 with TRBJ2-1; no clear D gene. The CDR3 consists of 11 residues. Germline V gene lookup returns CDR1 MDHEN and CDR2 SYDVKM. V lost 9 bases, J lost 9 bases, and 12 bases lay in between. The CDR3 region has the DNA TGTGCCAGTAGCATGCGGCTTGAGCAGTTCTTC. Translated: CASSMRLEQFF.